The 21 T cell receptor beta chains below were found in one sample sequenced in a study of beta chain features in type 1 diabetes (dated by TCRdb to 2016 to 2019). Preparation of the library involved the immunoSEQ multiplex PCR assay. The High Capacity cDNA Reverse Transcription Kit was used to reverse transcribe all of the isolated RNA, meaning that expressed TCRB transcripts were what got sequenced. Entries here come from immuneACCESS through TCRdb and include only in-frame sequences with V and J called. Some clones fail to appear in such tables; in the studies checked, an unresolved V gene covers under half of the shortfall, and the cause of the remainder is unknown. The sample table shows roughly 40,000 clones, and over 45% are seen once. The ten largest clones represent 0.72% of the sample. What was sequenced was central memory CD4+ T cells from blood. Receptors originate from a woman between 18 and 29 years old in good health.

The chain carries TRBV7-9 and TRBJ2-1; maybe TRBD1 (5 bases). Trimming took 2 bases from V and 2 from J, leaving 16 bases between them. Per the germline V gene, CDR1 is SEHNR and CDR2 is FQNEAQ (reference sequence). This CDR3 spans 17 amino acids. CDR3 amino acids: CASSLRSARVTYNEQFF. For the CDR3, the DNA is TGTGCCAGCAGCTTAAGGTCCGCCAGGGTTACCTACAATGAGCAGTTCTTC.

The chain recombines TRBV18 with TRBJ1-1, with D perhaps TRBD1 (6 bases). Germline-derived CDR1 and CDR2 are KGHSH and LQKENI. The CDR3 sequence is 15 residues long. V was cut by 5 bases and J by 1 base, with 14 bases left in between. CDR3 coding DNA: TGTGCCAGCTCAACCCTTCGACAGGAGAACACTGAAGCTTTCTTT. Residues: CASSTLRQENTEAFF.

The rearrangement uses TRBV27 and TRBJ2-7; 8 bases map to TRBD1. J was trimmed by 0 bases and V by 5 bases; bases with no gene match: 6. Germline CDR1 and CDR2: MNHEY and SMNVEV (reference sequence). The CDR3 is 15 residues long. CDR3 bases: TGTGCCAGCAGTAACGGACAGGGCCGCTCCTACGAGCAGTACTTC. Its translation: CASSNGQGRSYEQYF.

The CDR3 loop reads CASADRHAAYEQYF. CDR3 nucleotides: TGTGCCAGCGCGGACAGACACGCGGCCTACGAGCAGTACTTC. The rearrangement joins TRBV27 to TRBJ2-7; a weak D match, TRBD1 (6 bases). The ends were cut back, 8 bases at V and 2 bases at J, with 16 bases in the middle. This CDR3 comprises 14 residues. In germline, CDR1 is MNHEY, CDR2 SMNVEV (reference sequence).

At least ten counts were recorded for this clone. For the CDR3, the DNA is TGTGCCAGCAGCTCACCCCTGGAGTGGACCAAAAACATTCAGTACTTC. This sequence encodes CASSSPLEWTKNIQYF. The chain links TRBV7-2 to TRBJ2-4; the D is unclear. V was trimmed by 4 bases and J by 2 bases, leaving 15 bases between them. Germline CDR1 and CDR2: SGHTA and FQGNSA. This CDR3 has 16 amino acids. Drawing the rest from reference TRBV7-2 and TRBJ2-4, the complete variable domain is GAGVSQSPSNKVTEKGKDVELRCDPISGHTALYWYRQSLGQGLEFLIYFQGNSAPDKSGLPSDRFSAERTGGSVSTLTIQRTQQEDSAVYLCASSSPLEWTKNIQYFGAGTRLSVL.

The chain couples TRBV5-4 to TRBJ2-7; 7 bases fit TRBD1. Germline assignment: CDR1 SGHNT and CDR2 YYREEE (reference sequence). The CDR3 spans 15 residues. V gave up 0 bases and J gave up 5 bases; unmatched junction bases: 8. CDR3 residues: CASSLGRGGPHEQYF. CDR3 DNA: TGTGCCAGCAGCTTGGGCCGAGGGGGCCCCCACGAGCAGTACTTC.

CDR3 sequence: CSADMAYEQYF. In DNA form, the CDR3 reads TGCAGTGCGGACATGGCTTACGAGCAGTACTTC. The chain carries TRBV20-1 and TRBJ2-7, with D perhaps matching TRBD1 (5 bases). V was pared by 6 bases and J by 4 bases, with 10 bases between. Germline V gives CDR1 DFQATT, CDR2 SNEGSKA (reference sequence). The CDR3 length is 11 residues.

This clone was seen a few times. The chain carries TRBV11-2 and TRBJ1-2, with 8 bases aligning to TRBD1. This CDR3 spans 13 amino acids. After removal of 5 bases from V and 7 bases from J, the junction contained 6 bases not matched to a gene. Germline lookup yields CDR1 SGHAT and CDR2 FQNNGV. The CDR3 DNA is TGTGCCAGCAGCCTTACCGACAGGGGTGGCTACACCTTC. The encoded protein is CASSLTDRGGYTF.

This chain links TRBV5-6 with TRBJ2-2; 7 positions agree with TRBD2. The CDR3 totals 15 residues. V was pared by 6 bases and J by 3 bases, with 8 bases of the junction left unmatched. The germline gives CDR1 SGHDT, CDR2 YYEEEE. This CDR3 reads CASKEGGPDTGELFF. The CDR3, as DNA: TGTGCCAGCAAGGAGGGAGGGCCGGACACCGGGGAGCTGTTTTTT. The entire variable domain, with the rest obtained from reference TRBV5-6 and TRBJ2-2, is as follows: DAGVTQSPTHLIKTRGQQVTLRCSPKSGHDTVSWYQQALGQGPQFIFQYYEEEERQRGNFPDRFSGHQFPNYSSELNVNALLLGDSALYLCASKEGGPDTGELFFGEGSRLTVL.

V gene TRBV30 combines with J gene TRBJ2-7; 10 positions agree with TRBD2. This CDR3 has 14 amino acids. CDR1 is GTSNPN, CDR2 SVGIG, per germline (reference sequence). The V segment lost 8 bases and the J segment 5 bases; nucleotides outside the gene matches: 12. The CDR3 protein is CATGAGGPVNEQYF. The DNA of the CDR3 is TGTGCCACGGGAGCGGGAGGGCCCGTCAACGAGCAGTACTTC.

The chain carries TRBV9 and TRBJ1-3; D remains ambiguous. Trimming removed 3 bases from V and 0 bases from J, with 19 bases in between. The length of the CDR3 is 18 residues. Germline CDR1 reads SGDLS; CDR2 reads YYNGEE. The CDR3 DNA follows: TGTGCCAGCAGCGGAGGCTCAATTGATCGGTCCTCTGGAAACACCATATATTTT. Translated, it gives CASSGGSIDRSSGNTIYF.

The chain combines TRBV5-1 with TRBJ1-6, with 11 nucleotides matching TRBD1. Trimming cost V 0 bases and J 8 bases; bases outside gene matches: 1. The germline V gene has CDR1 SGHRS and CDR2 YFSETQ. The CDR3 contains 15 residues. In nucleotides, the CDR3 is TGCGCCAGCAGCTTGGGGGACAGGGGGGATTCACCCCTCCACTTT. Translation gives CASSLGDRGDSPLHF.

This clone was recorded a few times. This chain links TRBV23-1 with TRBJ1-2; D not resolved. TRBV23-1 belongs to the ORF category, with a function that is uncertain. This CDR3 is built from 13 residues. V was cut by 11 bases and J by 2 bases, with 15 bases left in between. This chain's CDR3 is CAGREEGNYGYTF. The CDR3 nucleotides are TGCGCCGGGCGGGAGGAGGGCAACTATGGCTACACCTTC.

CDR3 nucleotide sequence: TGTGCCAGCAGCTTGGGAGGTTTGGTAGGGAACACCGGGGAGCTGTTTTTT. Amino acid sequence: CASSLGGLVGNTGELFF. The V and J genes are TRBV5-4 and TRBJ2-2; no definite D call. The CDR3 has 17 residues. The ends were cut back, 0 bases at V and 1 base at J, with 13 bases in the middle. Per the germline V gene, CDR1 is SGHNT and CDR2 is YYREEE (reference sequence).

The V gene is TRBV15, the J gene TRBJ2-1, with unresolved D. The germline gives CDR1 LNHNV, CDR2 YYDKDF (reference sequence). Trimming removed 5 bases from V and 4 bases from J, with 3 bases in between. This CDR3 region has 11 residues. In nucleotides, the CDR3 is TGTGCCACCAGCGAGTACAATGAGCAGTTCTTC. Translating gives CATSEYNEQFF.

This clone has just a few counts. This sequence joins TRBV30 and TRBJ1-6; no clear D. The V gene's germline CDR1 is GTSNPN and CDR2 SVGIG (reference sequence). This CDR3 spans 11 amino acids. With 2 bases removed from V and 9 bases from J, the gap between germline ends came to 5 bases. The CDR3 sequence: CAWSPGSPLHF. The CDR3 DNA follows: TGTGCCTGGAGTCCAGGTTCACCCCTCCACTTT.

The chain is built from TRBV19 and TRBJ1-2, with 7 nucleotides matching TRBD1. This CDR3 is 15 amino acids long. V lost 4 bases and J lost 5; bases outside the gene matches: 10. Looked up from germline, CDR1 is LNHDA and CDR2 is SQIVND (reference sequence). For the CDR3, the DNA is TGTGCCAGTAGTAGGTTCGGGACAGACGATTATGGCTACACCTTC. Residues: CASSRFGTDDYGYTF.

The J gene is TRBJ2-6, the V gene TRBV7-3; D gene uncertain. Germline lookup yields CDR1 SGHTA and CDR2 FQGTGA. Trimming pared 1 base from V and 3 bases from J, leaving 7 bases between. This CDR3 contains 15 residues. CDR3 nucleotide sequence: TGTGCCAGCAGCTTAAACGGGTTTGGGGCCAACGTCCTGACTTTC. Translating gives CASSLNGFGANVLTF.

This clone is medium-sized (0.01 to 0.1%) in the sample. This chain connects TRBV7-9 to TRBJ2-1; 7 nucleotides match TRBD1. With V trimmed by 2 bases and J by 9 bases, 10 bases remained unmatched. Germline CDR1 is SEHNR and CDR2 is FQNEAQ (reference sequence). This CDR3 region has 15 residues. In DNA, the CDR3 is TGTGCCAGCAGCTTAACCGGGACAGTGGGGGTTGAGCAGTTCTTC. The encoded protein is CASSLTGTVGVEQFF.

The chain couples TRBV6-1 to TRBJ2-1, with TRBD1 matching over 8 bases. V was clipped by 3 bases and J by 11 bases; unmatched bases: 3. CDR1 is MNHNS, CDR2 SASEGT, per germline. The CDR3 loop spans 12 amino acids. CDR3 protein: CASSEGDRKQFF. For the CDR3, the DNA is TGTGCCAGCAGTGAGGGGGACAGGAAGCAGTTCTTC.

The table lists this clone with a few counts. The rearrangement uses TRBV7-9 and TRBJ2-7; 10 nucleotides align to TRBD1. In germline, CDR1 is SEHNR, CDR2 FQNEAQ (reference sequence). The CDR3 totals 15 residues. V gave up 1 base and J gave up 6 bases; unmatched junction bases: 6. CDR3 in amino acids: CASSLGGTGEGEQYF. For the CDR3, the DNA is TGTGCCAGCAGCTTAGGGGGGACAGGGGAGGGCGAGCAGTACTTC. Full variable domain (remainder filled in from reference TRBV7-9 and TRBJ2-7): DTGVSQNPRHKITKRGQNVTFRCDPISEHNRLYWYRQTLGQGPEFLTYFQNEAQLEKSRLLSDRFSAERPKGSFSTLEIQRTEQGDSAMYLCASSLGGTGEGEQYFGPGTRLTVT.